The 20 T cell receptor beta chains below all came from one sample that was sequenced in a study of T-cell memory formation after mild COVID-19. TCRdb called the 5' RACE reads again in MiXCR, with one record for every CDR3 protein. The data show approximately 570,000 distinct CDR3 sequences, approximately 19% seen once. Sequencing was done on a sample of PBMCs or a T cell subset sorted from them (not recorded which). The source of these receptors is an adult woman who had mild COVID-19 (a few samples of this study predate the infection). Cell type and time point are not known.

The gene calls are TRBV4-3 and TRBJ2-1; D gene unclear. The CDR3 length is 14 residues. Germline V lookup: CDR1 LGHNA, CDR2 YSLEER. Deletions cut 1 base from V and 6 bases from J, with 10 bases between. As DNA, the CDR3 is TGCGCCAGCAGCCAAGCGCAAGGTAGCAATGAGCAGTTCTTC. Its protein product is CASSQAQGSNEQFF.

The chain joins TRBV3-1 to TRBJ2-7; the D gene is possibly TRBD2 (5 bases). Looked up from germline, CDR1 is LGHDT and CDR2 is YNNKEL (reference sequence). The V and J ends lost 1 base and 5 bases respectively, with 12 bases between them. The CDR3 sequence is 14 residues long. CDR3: CASSQVEARDEQYF. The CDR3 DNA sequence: TGTGCCAGCAGCCAAGTTGAGGCGAGGGACGAGCAGTACTTC.

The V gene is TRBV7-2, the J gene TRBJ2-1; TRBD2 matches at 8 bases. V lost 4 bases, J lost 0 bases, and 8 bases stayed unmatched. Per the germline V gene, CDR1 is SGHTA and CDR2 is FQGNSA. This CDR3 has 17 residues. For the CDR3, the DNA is TGTGCCAGCAGCTCAGGTAGCGGGGCCCGCTCCTACAATGAGCAGTTCTTC. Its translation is CASSSGSGARSYNEQFF.

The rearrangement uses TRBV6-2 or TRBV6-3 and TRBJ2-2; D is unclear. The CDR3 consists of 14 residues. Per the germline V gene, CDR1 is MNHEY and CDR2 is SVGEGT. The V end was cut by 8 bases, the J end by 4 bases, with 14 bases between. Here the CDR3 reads CASRSSGSTGELFF. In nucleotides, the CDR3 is TGTGCCAGCCGGAGCAGTGGAAGCACCGGGGAGCTGTTTTTT.

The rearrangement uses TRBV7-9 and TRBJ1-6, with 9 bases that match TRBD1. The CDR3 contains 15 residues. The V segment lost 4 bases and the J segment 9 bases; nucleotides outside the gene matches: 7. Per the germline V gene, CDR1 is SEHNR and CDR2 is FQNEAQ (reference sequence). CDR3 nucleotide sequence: TGTGCCAGCAGCTCTTCAGGGACAGGGAGTTCACCCCTCCACTTT. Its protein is CASSSSGTGSSPLHF.

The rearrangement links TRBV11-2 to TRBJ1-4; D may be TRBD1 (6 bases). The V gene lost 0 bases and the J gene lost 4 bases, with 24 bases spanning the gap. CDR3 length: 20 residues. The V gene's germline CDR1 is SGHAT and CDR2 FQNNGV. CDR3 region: CASSLDHSGTSRFDNEKLFF. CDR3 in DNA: TGTGCCAGCAGCTTAGATCATTCCGGGACATCCCGGTTTGATAATGAAAAACTGTTTTTT.

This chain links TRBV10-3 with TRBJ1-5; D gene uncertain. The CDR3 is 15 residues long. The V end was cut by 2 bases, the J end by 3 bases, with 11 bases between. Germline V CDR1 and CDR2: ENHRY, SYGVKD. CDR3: CAISELGLNNQPQHF. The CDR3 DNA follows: TGTGCCATCAGTGAGCTCGGACTCAACAATCAGCCCCAGCATTTT.

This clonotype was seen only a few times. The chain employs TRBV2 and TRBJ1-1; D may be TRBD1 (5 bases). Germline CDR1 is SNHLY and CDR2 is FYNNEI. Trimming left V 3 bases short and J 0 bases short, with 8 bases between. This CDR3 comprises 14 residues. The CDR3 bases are TGTGCCAGCAGTGAGGGGGGGATGAACACTGAAGCTTTCTTT. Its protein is CASSEGGMNTEAFF.

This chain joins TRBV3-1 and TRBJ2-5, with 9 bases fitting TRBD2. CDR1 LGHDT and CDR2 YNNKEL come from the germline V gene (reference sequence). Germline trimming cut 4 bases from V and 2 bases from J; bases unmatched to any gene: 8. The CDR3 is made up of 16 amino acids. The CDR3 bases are TGTGCCAGCAGCCTAGCGGAAGCGGGGGGACAAGAGACCCAGTACTTC. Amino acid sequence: CASSLAEAGGQETQYF.

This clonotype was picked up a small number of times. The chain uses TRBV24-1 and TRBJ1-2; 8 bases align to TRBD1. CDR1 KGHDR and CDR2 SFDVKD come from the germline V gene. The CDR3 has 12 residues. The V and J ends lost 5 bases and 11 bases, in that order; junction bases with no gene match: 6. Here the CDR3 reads CATSGQGAKYTF. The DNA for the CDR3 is TGTGCCACCAGTGGTCAGGGGGCTAAGTACACCTTC.

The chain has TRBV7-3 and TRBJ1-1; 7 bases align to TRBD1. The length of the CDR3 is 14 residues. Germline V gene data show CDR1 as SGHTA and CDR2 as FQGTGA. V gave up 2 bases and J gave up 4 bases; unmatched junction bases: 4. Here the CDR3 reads CASSLLGGFTEAFF. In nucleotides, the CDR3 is TGTGCCAGCAGCTTATTAGGGGGCTTCACTGAAGCTTTCTTT.

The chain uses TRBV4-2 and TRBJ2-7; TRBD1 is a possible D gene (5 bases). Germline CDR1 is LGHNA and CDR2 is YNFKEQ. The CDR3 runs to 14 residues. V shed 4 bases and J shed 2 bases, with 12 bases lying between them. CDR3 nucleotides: TGTGCCAGCAGCCCTCGACCAGGGCCCTACGAGCAGTACTTC. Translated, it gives CASSPRPGPYEQYF.

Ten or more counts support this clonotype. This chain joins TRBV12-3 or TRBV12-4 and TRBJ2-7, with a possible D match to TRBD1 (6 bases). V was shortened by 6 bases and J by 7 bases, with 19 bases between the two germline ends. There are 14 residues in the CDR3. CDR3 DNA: TGTGCCAGCAGGACGGGGACACGGCAGGAGGAGCAGTACTTC. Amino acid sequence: CASRTGTRQEEQYF.

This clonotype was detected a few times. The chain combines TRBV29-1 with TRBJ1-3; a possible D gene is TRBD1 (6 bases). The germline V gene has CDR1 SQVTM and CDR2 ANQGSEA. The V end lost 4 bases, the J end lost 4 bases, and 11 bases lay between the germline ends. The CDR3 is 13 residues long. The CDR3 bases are TGCAGCGTTGGACCGGGACACGGAAACACCATATATTTT. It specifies CSVGPGHGNTIYF.

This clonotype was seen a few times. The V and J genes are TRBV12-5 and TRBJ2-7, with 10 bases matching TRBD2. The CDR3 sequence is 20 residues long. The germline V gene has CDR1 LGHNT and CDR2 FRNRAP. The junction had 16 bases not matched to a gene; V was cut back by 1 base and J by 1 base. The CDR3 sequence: CASGLGSGTSVVSISYEQYF. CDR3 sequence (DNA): TGTGCTAGTGGTTTGGGATCCGGGACTAGCGTCGTGTCTATATCCTACGAGCAGTACTTC.

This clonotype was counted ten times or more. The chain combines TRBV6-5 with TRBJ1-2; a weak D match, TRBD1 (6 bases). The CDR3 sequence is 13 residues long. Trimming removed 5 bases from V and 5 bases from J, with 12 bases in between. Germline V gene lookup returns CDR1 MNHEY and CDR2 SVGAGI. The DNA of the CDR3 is TGTGCCAGCAGTCCGGACAGCATTTATGGCTACACCTTC. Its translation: CASSPDSIYGYTF.

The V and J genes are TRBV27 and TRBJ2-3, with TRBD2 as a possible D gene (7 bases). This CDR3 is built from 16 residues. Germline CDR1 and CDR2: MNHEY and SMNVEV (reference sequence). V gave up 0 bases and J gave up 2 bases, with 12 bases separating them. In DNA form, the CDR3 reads TGTGCCAGCAGTTTATCTGGCGGGGGCTACACAGATACGCAGTATTTT. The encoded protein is CASSLSGGGYTDTQYF.

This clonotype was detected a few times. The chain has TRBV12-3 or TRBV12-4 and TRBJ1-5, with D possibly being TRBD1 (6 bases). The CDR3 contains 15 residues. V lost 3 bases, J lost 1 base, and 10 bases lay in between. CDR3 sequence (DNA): TGTGCCAGCAGTTTTTTGGACAGCAGCAATCAGCCCCAGCATTTT. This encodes CASSFLDSSNQPQHF.

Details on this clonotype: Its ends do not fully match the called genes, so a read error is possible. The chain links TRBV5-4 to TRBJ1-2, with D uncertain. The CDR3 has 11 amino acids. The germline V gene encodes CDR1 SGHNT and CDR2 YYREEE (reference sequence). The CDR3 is CASSLFDLQSF. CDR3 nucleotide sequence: TGTGCCAGCAGCTTGTTCGACCTACAAAGTTTC. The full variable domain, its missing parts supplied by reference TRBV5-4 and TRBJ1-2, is ETGVTQSPTHLIKTRGQQVTLRCSSQSGHNTVSWYQQALGQGPQFIFQYYREEENGRGNFPPRFSGLQFPNYSSELNVNALELDDSALYLCASSLFDLQSFGSGTRLTVV.

Here the CDR3 reads CATSDFTGALMWEQFF. The DNA of the CDR3 is TGTGCCACCAGTGATTTTACGGGAGCCCTGATGTGGGAGCAGTTCTTC. This rearrangement joins TRBV24-1 to TRBJ2-1; TRBD2 might be the D (6 bases). The CDR3 totals 16 residues. Trimming stripped 1 base from V and 10 bases from J, with 19 bases between. Germline assignment: CDR1 KGHDR and CDR2 SFDVKD.